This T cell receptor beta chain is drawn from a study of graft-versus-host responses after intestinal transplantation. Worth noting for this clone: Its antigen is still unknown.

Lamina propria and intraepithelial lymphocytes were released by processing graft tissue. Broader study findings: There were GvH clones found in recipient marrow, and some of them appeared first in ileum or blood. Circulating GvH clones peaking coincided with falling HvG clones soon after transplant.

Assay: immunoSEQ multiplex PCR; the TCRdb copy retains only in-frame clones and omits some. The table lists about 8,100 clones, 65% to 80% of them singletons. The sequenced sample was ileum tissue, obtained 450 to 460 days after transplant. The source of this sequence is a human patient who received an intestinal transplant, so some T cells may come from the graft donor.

CDR3 nucleotides: TGTGCCAGCAGCTTAGCGGGGCTTGGGGAGACCCAGTACTTC. It translates to CASSLAGLGETQYF. The V gene is TRBV7-8, the J gene TRBJ2-5; TRBD1 is a possible D gene (5 bases). The CDR3 runs to 14 residues. Trimming stripped 0 bases from V and 5 bases from J, with 10 bases between. Germline values: CDR1 SGHVS, CDR2 FQNEAQ.